A single sample is the source of the 13 T cell receptor beta chains below, sequenced in a study of blood T cells in healthy people across ages. Sample-barcoded 5' priming and a J-beta primer mix drove a second PCR of about 6 to 12 cycles. Each CDR3 protein is one row after TCRdb ran MiXCR on the 5' RACE reads. The repertoire includes about 1,500,000 distinct CDR3 sequences, about 40% of them detected once, and 7% to 9% sits in the top ten. Material for sequencing was blood. The receptors here all came from a woman younger than 35 in good health.

This chain connects TRBV4-1 to TRBJ1-3, with D possibly TRBD1 on 5 matching bases. The CDR3 contains 17 residues. The V and J ends lost 0 bases and 0 bases respectively, with 12 bases between them. Germline V gene data show CDR1 as MGHRA and CDR2 as YSYEKL. The CDR3 region is CASSQDGAGSSGNTIYF. CDR3 nucleotide sequence: TGCGCCAGCAGCCAAGACGGGGCAGGTAGCTCTGGAAACACCATATATTTT.

This clonotype was seen a single time. The chain combines TRBV12-3 or TRBV12-4 with TRBJ2-5, with 9 nucleotides matching TRBD2. Trimming at V came to 8 bases and at J to 2 bases, leaving 6 bases not matched to a gene. CDR3 size: 14 residues. The CDR3 spells CASGGSGRQETQYF. CDR3 bases: TGTGCCAGCGGGGGGAGCGGGAGGCAAGAGACCCAGTACTTC.

The V and J genes are TRBV6-1 and TRBJ2-7; D gene ambiguous. The ends were cut back, 2 bases at V and 5 bases at J, with 7 bases in the middle. The germline CDR1 and CDR2 sequences are MNHNS and SASEGT. The CDR3 spans 12 residues. DNA for the CDR3: TGTGCCAGCAGTGAATTTTCGGACGAGCAGTACTTC. Translation gives CASSEFSDEQYF.

The J gene is TRBJ2-7, the V gene TRBV6-1; no reliable D call. CDR1 and CDR2 (germline): MNHNS, SASEGT. The CDR3 contains 12 residues. The CDR3 region is CVASRFSYEQYF. In nucleotides, the CDR3 is TGTGTTGCTTCGCGGTTCTCCTACGAGCAGTACTTC.

This clonotype has just a few counts. CDR3 sequence reads: CATSGGRGIPEAFF. The CDR3, as DNA: TGTGCCACCAGCGGGGGACGGGGAATCCCGGAAGCTTTCTTT. The J gene is TRBJ1-1, the V gene TRBV15; D perhaps matches TRBD1 (5 bases). Germline CDR1 LNHNV, CDR2 YYDKDF (reference sequence). V shed 5 bases and J shed 8 bases, with 18 bases lying between them. CDR3 size: 14 residues.

The chain links TRBV9 to TRBJ2-1; weak D call: TRBD2 (5 bases). From germline, CDR1 is SGDLS and CDR2 YYNGEE. Trimming took 0 bases from V and 7 from J, leaving 8 bases between them. The CDR3 is 13 amino acids. Here the CDR3 DNA reads TGTGCCAGCAGCGTAGTAGAGGGTAATGAGCAGTTCTTC. Its protein is CASSVVEGNEQFF.

The rearrangement uses TRBV27 and TRBJ2-7; 9 bases match TRBD1. The junction had 11 bases not matched to a gene; V was cut back by 5 bases and J by 0 bases. Germline CDR1 MNHEY, CDR2 SMNVEV (reference sequence). The CDR3 extends over 17 amino acids. The CDR3 here is CASSLRQGGAGSYEQYF. In nucleotides, the CDR3 is TGTGCCAGCAGTCTCCGACAGGGGGGAGCCGGCTCCTACGAGCAGTACTTC.

The rearrangement uses TRBV10-3 and TRBJ2-1; 9 bases fit TRBD1. The CDR3 has 15 amino acids. Trimming took 10 bases from V and 9 from J; bases not matched to a gene: 16. Germline values: CDR1 ENHRY, CDR2 SYGVKD. CDR3 nucleotide sequence: TGTGCCACCCAGGCCGGGACAGGGCTCCTGGTTGAGCAGTTCTTC. Amino acid sequence: CATQAGTGLLVEQFF.

The chain is built from TRBV7-6 and TRBJ2-3; D ambiguous. The germline V and J ends were trimmed by 4 bases and 0 bases, with 8 bases remaining between them. The CDR3 extends over 14 amino acids. CDR1 and CDR2 from the germline V gene are SGHVS and FNYEAQ. This chain's CDR3 is CASSSTPSTDTQYF. In DNA, the CDR3 is TGTGCCAGCAGCTCGACACCTAGCACAGATACGCAGTATTTT.

This clonotype was seen only a few times. The chain joins TRBV20-1 to TRBJ2-3; 9 positions match TRBD2. Germline assignment: CDR1 DFQATT and CDR2 SNEGSKA (reference sequence). This CDR3 is 14 amino acids long. Trimming cost V 3 bases and J 4 bases; bases outside gene matches: 5. CDR3: CSARQASGADTQYF. The CDR3 DNA is TGCAGTGCTAGGCAGGCTAGCGGGGCAGATACGCAGTATTTT.

Comment on this clonotype: Its ends do not fully match the called genes, so a read error is possible. The genes are TRBV3-1 and TRBJ2-1, with 13 bases fitting TRBD2. This CDR3 has 20 residues. In germline, CDR1 is LGHDT, CDR2 YNNKEL (reference sequence). CDR3 sequence reads: CANSQDRGTSGVGAYNEQFF. The CDR3 nucleotides read TGTGCCAACAGCCAAGATCGGGGGACTAGCGGGGTAGGGGCATATAATGAGCAGTTCTTC.

V usage is TRBV7-2 and J usage is TRBJ2-7; D gene uncertain. The CDR3 has 15 residues. Trimming removed 2 bases from V and 6 bases from J, with 17 bases in between. Germline CDR1 SGHTA, CDR2 FQGNSA. Written as DNA, the CDR3 is TGTGCCAGCAGCTTACCCTACGGCCTTAAACCCGAGCAGTACTTC. Translating gives CASSLPYGLKPEQYF.

The rearrangement joins TRBV6-1 to TRBJ2-3; 8 nucleotides agree with TRBD2. V trimming: 3 bases; J trimming: 0 bases; junction bases outside the gene matches: 11. The germline CDR1 and CDR2 sequences are MNHNS and SASEGT. The CDR3 runs 18 residues. The CDR3 region is CASSDPFGAGGSTDTQYF. Here the CDR3 DNA reads TGTGCCAGCAGTGACCCTTTCGGGGCGGGGGGTAGCACAGATACGCAGTATTTT.